The present entry profiles one TCR beta chain with its context. 60 Vbeta and 13 Jbeta primers were used in PCR. Using immunoSEQ multiplex PCR, the repertoire was profiled, and TCRdb retains in-frame clones only, with some absent. The sample has under 200,000 clones, 80% seen once; the top ten hold 1%. The sample is drawn from a study of cytomegalovirus exposure and HLA in healthy donors. Germline values: CDR1 SGHTA, CDR2 FQGNSA. Germline trimming cut 4 bases from V and 5 bases from J; bases unmatched to any gene: 9. The CDR3 runs 16 residues. The specimen sequenced was PBMCs. This sequence was found in a woman between 50 and 59 years old in good health and CMV-seropositive. The rearrangement uses TRBV7-2 and TRBJ2-5; TRBD2 matches 11 bases. In DNA, the CDR3 is TGTGCCAGCAGCTCTGATAGCGGGAGGGCCTTGGAGACCCAGTACTTC. Protein: CASSSDSGRALETQYF.